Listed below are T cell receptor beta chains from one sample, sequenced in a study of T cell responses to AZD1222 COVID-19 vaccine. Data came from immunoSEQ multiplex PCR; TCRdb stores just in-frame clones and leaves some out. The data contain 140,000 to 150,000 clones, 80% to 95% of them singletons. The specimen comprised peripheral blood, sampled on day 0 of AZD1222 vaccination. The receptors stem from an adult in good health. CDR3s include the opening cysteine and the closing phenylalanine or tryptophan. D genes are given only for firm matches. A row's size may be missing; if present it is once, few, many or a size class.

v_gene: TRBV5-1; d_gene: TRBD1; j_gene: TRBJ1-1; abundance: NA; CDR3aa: CASSPGQGGTEAFF; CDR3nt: TGCGCCAGCAGCCCCGGACAGGGAGGCACTGAAGCTTTCTTT
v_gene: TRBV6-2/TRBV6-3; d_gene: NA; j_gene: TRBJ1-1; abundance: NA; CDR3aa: CASSYYSGPNTEAFF; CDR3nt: TGTGCCAGCAGTTATTATTCAGGGCCGAACACTGAAGCTTTCTTT
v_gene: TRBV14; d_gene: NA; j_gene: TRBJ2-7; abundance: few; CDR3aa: CASSQATQNEQYF; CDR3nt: TGTGCCAGCAGCCAAGCAACTCAGAACGAGCAGTACTTC
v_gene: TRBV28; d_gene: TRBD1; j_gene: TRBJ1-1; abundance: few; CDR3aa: CASTSPRGAVTEAFF; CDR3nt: TGTGCCAGCACCTCCCCCAGGGGGGCTGTTACTGAAGCTTTCTTT
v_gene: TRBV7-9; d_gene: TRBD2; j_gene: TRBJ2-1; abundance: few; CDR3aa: CASSLGASGSAYNEQFF; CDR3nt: TGTGCCAGCAGCTTAGGGGCTAGCGGGAGTGCCTACAATGAGCAGTTCTTC
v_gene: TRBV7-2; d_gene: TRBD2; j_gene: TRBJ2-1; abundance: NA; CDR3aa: CASSSKRDYNEQFF; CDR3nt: TGTGCCAGCAGCTCCAAGCGGGATTACAATGAGCAGTTCTTC
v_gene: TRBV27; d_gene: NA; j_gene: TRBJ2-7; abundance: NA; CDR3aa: CASSLQSAVCAYEQYF; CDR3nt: TGTGCCAGCAGTTTACAGTCGGCGGTGTGCGCCTACGAGCAGTACTTC
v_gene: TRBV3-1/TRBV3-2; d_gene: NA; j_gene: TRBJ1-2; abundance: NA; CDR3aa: CASSNPNLINYGYTF; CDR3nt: TGTGCCAGCAGCAACCCCAACCTGATTAACTATGGCTACACCTTC
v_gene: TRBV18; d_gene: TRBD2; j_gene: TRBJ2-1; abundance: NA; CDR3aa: CASSPEASGTRGQFF; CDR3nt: TGTGCCAGCTCACCGGAGGCTAGCGGGACTCGCGGGCAGTTCTTC
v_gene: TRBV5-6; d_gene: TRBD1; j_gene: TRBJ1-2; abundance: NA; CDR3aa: CASSLEGQTGPYGYTF; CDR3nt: TGTGCCAGCAGCTTGGAGGGTCAGACAGGGCCGTATGGCTACACCTTC
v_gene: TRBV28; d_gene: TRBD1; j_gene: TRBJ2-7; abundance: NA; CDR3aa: CASWGTETRYEQYF; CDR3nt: TGTGCCAGCTGGGGGACAGAAACGAGGTACGAGCAGTACTTC
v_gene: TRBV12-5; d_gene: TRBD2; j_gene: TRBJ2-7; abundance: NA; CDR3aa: CASGLVPGLAGAYEQYF; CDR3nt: TGTGCTAGTGGTTTGGTACCCGGACTAGCGGGAGCCTACGAGCAGTACTTC
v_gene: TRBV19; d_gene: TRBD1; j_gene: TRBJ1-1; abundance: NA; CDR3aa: CASSTTGGGNTEAFF; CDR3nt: TGTGCCAGTAGTACAACAGGGGGGGGGAACACTGAAGCTTTCTTT
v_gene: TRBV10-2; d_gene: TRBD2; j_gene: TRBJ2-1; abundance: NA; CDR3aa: CASSGTSGNGGEQFF; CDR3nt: TGCGCCAGCAGCGGGACTAGCGGGAACGGGGGTGAGCAGTTCTTC
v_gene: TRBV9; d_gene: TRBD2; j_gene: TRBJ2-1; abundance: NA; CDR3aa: CASSVVTSGSGEQFF; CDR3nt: TGTGCCAGCAGCGTAGTAACTAGCGGGAGCGGGGAGCAGTTCTTC
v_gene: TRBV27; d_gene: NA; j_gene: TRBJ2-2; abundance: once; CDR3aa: CASKRGNTNTGELFF; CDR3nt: TGTGCCAGCAAGCGCGGGAATACGAACACCGGGGAGCTGTTTTTT
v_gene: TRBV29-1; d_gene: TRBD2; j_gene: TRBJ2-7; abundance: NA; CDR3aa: CSVAGVTSGAAEQYF; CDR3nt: TGCAGCGTTGCGGGTGTGACTAGCGGCGCTGCGGAGCAGTACTTC
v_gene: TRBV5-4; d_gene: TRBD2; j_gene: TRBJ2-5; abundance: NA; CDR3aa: CASSHTNGLAEEAQYF; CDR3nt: TGTGCCAGCAGCCACACAAACGGACTAGCGGAAGAGGCCCAGTACTTC
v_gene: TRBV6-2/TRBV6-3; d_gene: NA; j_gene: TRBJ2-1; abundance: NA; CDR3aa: CASSYGQGPVDEQFF; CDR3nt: TGTGCCAGCAGTTACGGGCAGGGCCCGGTGGATGAGCAGTTCTTC
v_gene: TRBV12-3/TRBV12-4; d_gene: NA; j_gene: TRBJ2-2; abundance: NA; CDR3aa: CASKGNGELFF; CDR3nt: TGTGCGAGCAAGGGTAACGGGGAGCTGTTTTTT
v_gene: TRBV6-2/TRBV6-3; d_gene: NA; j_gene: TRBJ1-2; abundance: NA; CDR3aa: CASSSGRASF; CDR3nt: TGTGCCAGCAGTTCCGGACGTGCTTCCTTC
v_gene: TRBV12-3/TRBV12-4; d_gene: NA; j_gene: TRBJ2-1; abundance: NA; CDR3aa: CASTLYNNEQFF; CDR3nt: TGTGCCAGCACCCTATATAACAATGAGCAGTTCTTC
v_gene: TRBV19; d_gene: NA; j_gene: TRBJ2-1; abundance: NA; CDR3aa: CASSIVGGNNEQFF; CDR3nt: TGTGCCAGTAGTATAGTCGGGGGCAATAATGAGCAGTTCTTC
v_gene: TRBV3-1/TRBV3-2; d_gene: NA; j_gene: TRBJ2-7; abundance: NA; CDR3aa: CASSPYPYEQYF; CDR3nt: TGTGCCAGCAGTCCCTACCCCTACGAGCAGTACTTC
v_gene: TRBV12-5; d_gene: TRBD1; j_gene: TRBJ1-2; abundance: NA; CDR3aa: CASGTGQGHGYTF; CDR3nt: TGTGCTAGTGGTACGGGACAGGGCCATGGCTACACCTTC
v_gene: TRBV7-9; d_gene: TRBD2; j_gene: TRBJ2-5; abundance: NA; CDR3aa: CASSLVLAEETQYF; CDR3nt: TGTGCCAGCAGCTTAGTTCTAGCGGAAGAGACCCAGTACTTC
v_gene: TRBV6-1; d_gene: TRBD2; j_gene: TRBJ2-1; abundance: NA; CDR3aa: CASSEEGTSPEQFF; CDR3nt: TGTGCCAGCAGTGAAGAGGGGACTAGCCCCGAGCAGTTCTTC
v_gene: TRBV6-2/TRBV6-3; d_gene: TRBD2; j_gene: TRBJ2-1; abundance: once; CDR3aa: CASSLRTSAIDEQFF; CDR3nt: TGTGCCAGCAGTTTACGGACTAGCGCTATAGATGAGCAGTTCTTC
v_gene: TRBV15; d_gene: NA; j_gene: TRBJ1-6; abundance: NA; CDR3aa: CATSRGGANSPLHF; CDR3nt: TGTGCCACCAGCAGAGGGGGGGCTAATTCACCCCTCCACTTT
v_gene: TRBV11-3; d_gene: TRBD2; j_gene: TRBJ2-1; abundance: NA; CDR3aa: CASSPRALAGVNEQFF; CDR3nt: TGTGCCAGCAGCCCCCGAGCACTAGCGGGAGTCAATGAGCAGTTCTTC
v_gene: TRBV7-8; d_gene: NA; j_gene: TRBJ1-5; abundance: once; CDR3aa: CASSLPTENQPQHF; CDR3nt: TGTGCCAGCAGCCTACCGACAGAGAATCAGCCCCAGCATTTT
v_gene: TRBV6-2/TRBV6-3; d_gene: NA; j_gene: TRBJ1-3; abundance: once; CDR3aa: CASRYRRGNTIYF; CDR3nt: TGTGCCAGCAGGTACAGGCGCGGAAACACCATATATTTT